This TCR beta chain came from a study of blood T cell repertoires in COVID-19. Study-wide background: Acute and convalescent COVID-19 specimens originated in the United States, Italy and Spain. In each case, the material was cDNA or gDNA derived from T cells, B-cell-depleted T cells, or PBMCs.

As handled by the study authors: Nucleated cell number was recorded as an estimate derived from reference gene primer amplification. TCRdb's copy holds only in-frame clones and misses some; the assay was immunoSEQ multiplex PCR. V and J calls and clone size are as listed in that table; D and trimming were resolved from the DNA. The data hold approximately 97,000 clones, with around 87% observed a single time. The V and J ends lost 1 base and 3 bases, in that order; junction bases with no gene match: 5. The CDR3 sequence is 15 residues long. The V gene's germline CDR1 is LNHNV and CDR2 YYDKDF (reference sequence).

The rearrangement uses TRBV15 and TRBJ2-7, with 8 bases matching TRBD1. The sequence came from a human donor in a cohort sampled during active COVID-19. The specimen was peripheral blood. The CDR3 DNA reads TGTGCCACCAGCAGAGTGGGACAGGTAAACTACGAGCAGTACTTC. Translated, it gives CATSRVGQVNYEQYF.